This T cell receptor beta chain is drawn from a study of blood T cell repertoires in COVID-19. About the study: COVID-19 samples collected from the United States, Italy and Spain covered acute and convalescent phases. PBMCs, B-cell-depleted T cells, or T cells were the source of the cDNA or gDNA that made up the material.

CDR3 length: 15 amino acids. Germline V gene lookup returns CDR1 LNHDA and CDR2 SQIVND (reference sequence). The germline V and J ends were trimmed by 1 base and 5 bases, with 12 bases remaining between them. Authors' analysis steps: Amplification with reference gene primers provided the estimates of nucleated cell counts. Sequencing used immunoSEQ multiplex PCR; TCRdb keeps in-frame clones, though not all of them. That table supplies the V and J calls and clone size; D and trimming were determined from the DNA. The sample has approximately 110,000 clones; approximately 76% are singletons. The clonotype was recovered from a woman in her 70s with acute or convalescent COVID-19. The material sequenced was peripheral blood. V usage is TRBV19 and J usage is TRBJ1-5; maybe TRBD1 (6 bases). CDR3 coding DNA: TGTGCCAGTAGTATAGGCAGGGGATTCGATCAGCCCCAGCATTTT. Translated: CASSIGRGFDQPQHF.